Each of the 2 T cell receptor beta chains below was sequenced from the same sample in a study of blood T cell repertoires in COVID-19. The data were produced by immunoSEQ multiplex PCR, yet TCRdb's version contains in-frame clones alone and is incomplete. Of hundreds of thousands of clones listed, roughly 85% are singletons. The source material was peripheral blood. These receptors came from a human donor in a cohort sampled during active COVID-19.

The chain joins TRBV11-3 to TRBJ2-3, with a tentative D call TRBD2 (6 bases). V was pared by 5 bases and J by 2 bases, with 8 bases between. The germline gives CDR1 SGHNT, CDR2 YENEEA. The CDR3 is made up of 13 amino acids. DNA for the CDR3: TGTGCCAGCAGCCGGGACTCCACAGATACGCAGTATTTT. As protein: CASSRDSTDTQYF.

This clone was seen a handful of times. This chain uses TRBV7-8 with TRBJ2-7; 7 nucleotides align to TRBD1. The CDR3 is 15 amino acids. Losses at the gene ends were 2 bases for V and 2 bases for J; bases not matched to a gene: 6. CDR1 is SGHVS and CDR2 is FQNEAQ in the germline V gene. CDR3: CASSLSWQGAYEQYF. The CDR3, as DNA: TGTGCCAGCAGCTTATCCTGGCAGGGGGCCTACGAGCAGTACTTC. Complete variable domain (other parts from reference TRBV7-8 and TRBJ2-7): GAGVSQSPRYKVAKRGQDVALRCDPISGHVSLFWYQQALGQGPEFLTYFQNEAQLDKSGLPSDRFFAERPEGSVSTLKIQRTQQEDSAVYLCASSLSWQGAYEQYFGPGTRLTVT.